Each of the 9 T cell receptor beta chains below was sequenced from the same sample in a study of T-cell reconstitution after alpha-beta-depleted transplantation in children. The TCRbeta library was prepared with unique molecular identifiers. Using its own MiXCR run on the PCR reads, TCRdb lists one record per CDR3 protein. The sample holds about 690,000 distinct CDR3 sequences, 16% seen once. This specimen consisted of PBMCs from the stem cell graft donor, obtained from the stem cell graft. The source is a human donor who donated a stem cell graft to a child with acute myeloid leukemia.

This chain joins TRBV5-1 and TRBJ1-1, with D maybe TRBD1 (6 bases). Trimming pared 2 bases from V and 5 bases from J, leaving 13 bases between. This CDR3 spans 14 amino acids. Germline V gene sequence: CDR1 SGHRS, CDR2 YFSETQ. As DNA, the CDR3 is TGCGCCAGCAGCTTAGACAGGATGGGAACTGAAGCTTTCTTT. This sequence encodes CASSLDRMGTEAFF.

This clonotype came up once. The CDR3 spells CASSLGISIGYTQYF. The CDR3 nucleotides read TGTGCCAGCAGCTTGGGCATTTCTATCGGATATACGCAGTATTTT. The chain couples TRBV7-3 to TRBJ2-3; D is undetermined. V lost 3 bases and J lost 7, with 17 bases in between. The CDR3 contains 15 residues. Germline CDR1 SGHTA, CDR2 FQGTGA.

The table lists this clonotype with many counts. V is TRBV5-6 and J is TRBJ2-6, with D maybe TRBD2 (5 bases). Trimming took 1 base from V and 2 from J, leaving 13 bases between them. The CDR3 has 17 amino acids. Germline lookup yields CDR1 SGHDT and CDR2 YYEEEE. The CDR3 protein is CASSLWTLRAGANVLTF. The CDR3 region has the DNA TGTGCCAGCAGCTTGTGGACTCTAAGGGCTGGGGCCAACGTCCTGACTTTC.

The genes are TRBV9 and TRBJ2-6; D remains ambiguous. Per germline, CDR1 SGDLS and CDR2 YYNGEE. This CDR3 region has 14 residues. Trimming left V 0 bases short and J 4 bases short, with 5 bases between. For the CDR3, the DNA is TGTGCCAGCAGCGTAGGGGTCGGGGCCAACGTCCTGACTTTC. The encoded protein is CASSVGVGANVLTF.

In this sample, this clonotype turned up many times. V and J are TRBV5-1 and TRBJ1-1, with 7 bases matching TRBD1. The CDR3 covers 13 residues. V was clipped by 6 bases and J by 6 bases; unmatched bases: 8. Germline V gene data show CDR1 as SGHRS and CDR2 as YFSETQ. CDR3 bases: TGCGCCAGCACCTATCAGCAGGGGGCTGAAGCTTTCTTT. This translates into CASTYQQGAEAFF.

Concerning this clonotype itself: A junction boundary mismatches the germline segment, possibly from a read error. The chain has TRBV28 and TRBJ2-1; TRBD1 matches 8 bases. The CDR3 consists of 16 residues. Germline CDR1 MDHEN, CDR2 SYDVKM. CDR3 nucleotide sequence: TGTGCCAGCACCTCTTCGGACAGGGAAATCTACAATGAGCAGCTCTTC. Its translation is CASTSSDREIYNEQLF.

This clonotype has at least ten counts. The chain carries TRBV29-1 and TRBJ1-1; D is undetermined. Trimming left V 3 bases short and J 7 bases short, with 15 bases between. Germline assignment: CDR1 SQVTM and CDR2 ANQGSEA. The length of the CDR3 is 13 residues. For the CDR3, the DNA is TGCAGCGTTGACCTGGACGGCAAAATTGAAGCTTTCTTT. Translated: CSVDLDGKIEAFF.

This clonotype was recorded a few times. The chain links TRBV5-1 to TRBJ2-2, with TRBD1 matching 7 bases. The trim removed 0 bases at V and 0 bases at J, leaving 8 bases unmatched. This CDR3 spans 18 amino acids. The germline V gene has CDR1 SGHRS and CDR2 YFSETQ. CDR3 in DNA: TGCGCCAGCAGCTTGGCCATTCGACAGGGAGCGAACACCGGGGAGCTGTTTTTT. Translated, it gives CASSLAIRQGANTGELFF. Complete variable domain (other parts from reference TRBV5-1 and TRBJ2-2): KAGVTQTPRYLIKTRGQQVTLSCSPISGHRSVSWYQQTPGQGLQFLFEYFSETQRNKGNFPGRFSGRQFSNSRSEMNVSTLELGDSALYLCASSLAIRQGANTGELFFGEGSRLTVL.

A few counts support this clonotype. Just one base apart from a much larger clone, this may be a read error. V gene TRBV6-5 combines with J gene TRBJ1-2; 7 bases align to TRBD1. Germline CDR1 reads MNHEY; CDR2 reads SVGAGI. This CDR3 has 12 residues. The trim removed 5 bases at V and 4 bases at J, leaving 1 base unmatched. CDR3 loop: CASSRQGYGYTF. The CDR3 DNA reads as TGTGCCAGCAGTCGACAGGGCTATGGCTACACCTTC.